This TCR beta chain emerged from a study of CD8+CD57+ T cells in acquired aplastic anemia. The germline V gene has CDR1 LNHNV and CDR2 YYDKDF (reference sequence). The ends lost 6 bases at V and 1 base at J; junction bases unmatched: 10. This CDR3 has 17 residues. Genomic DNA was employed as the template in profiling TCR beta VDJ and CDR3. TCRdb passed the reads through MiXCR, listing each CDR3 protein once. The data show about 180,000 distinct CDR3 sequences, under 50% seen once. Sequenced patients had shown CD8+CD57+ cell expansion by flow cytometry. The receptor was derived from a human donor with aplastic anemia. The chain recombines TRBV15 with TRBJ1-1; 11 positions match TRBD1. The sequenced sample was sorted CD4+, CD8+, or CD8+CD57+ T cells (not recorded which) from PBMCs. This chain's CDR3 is CATRIGQGASRNTEAFF. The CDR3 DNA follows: TGTGCCACCAGAATAGGACAGGGGGCGTCTAGGAACACTGAAGCTTTCTTT.